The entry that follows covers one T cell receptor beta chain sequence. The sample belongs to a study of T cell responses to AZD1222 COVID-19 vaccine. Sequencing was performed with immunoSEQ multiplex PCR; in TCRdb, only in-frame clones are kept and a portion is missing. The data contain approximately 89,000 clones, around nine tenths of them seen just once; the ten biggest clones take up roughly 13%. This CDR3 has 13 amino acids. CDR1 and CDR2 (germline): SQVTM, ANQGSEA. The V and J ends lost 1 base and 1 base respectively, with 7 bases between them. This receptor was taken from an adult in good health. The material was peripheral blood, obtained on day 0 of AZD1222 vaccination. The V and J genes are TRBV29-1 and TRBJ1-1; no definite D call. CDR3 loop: CSVEATGNTEAFF. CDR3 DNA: TGCAGCGTTGAAGCGACGGGGAACACTGAAGCTTTCTTT.